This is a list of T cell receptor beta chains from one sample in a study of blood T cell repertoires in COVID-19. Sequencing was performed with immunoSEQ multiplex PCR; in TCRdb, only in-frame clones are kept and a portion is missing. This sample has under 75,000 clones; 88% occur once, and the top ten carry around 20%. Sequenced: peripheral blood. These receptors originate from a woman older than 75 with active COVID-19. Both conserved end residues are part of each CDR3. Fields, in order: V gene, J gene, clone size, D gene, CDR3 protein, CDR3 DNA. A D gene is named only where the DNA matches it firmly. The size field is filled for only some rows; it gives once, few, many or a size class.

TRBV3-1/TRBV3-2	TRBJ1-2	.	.	CASSQDVRGFDGYTF	TGTGCCAGCAGCCAAGATGTCAGGGGATTTGATGGCTACACCTTC
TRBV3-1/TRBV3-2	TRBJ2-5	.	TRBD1	CASSDRGQETQYF	TGTGCCAGCAGCGACAGGGGCCAAGAGACCCAGTACTTC
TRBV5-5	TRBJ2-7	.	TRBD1	CASSLGTGGYYEQYF	TGTGCCAGCAGCTTGGGGACAGGGGGCTATTACGAGCAGTACTTC
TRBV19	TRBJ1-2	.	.	CASSSREGKAFYGYTF	TGTGCCAGTAGTAGCCGTGAGGGTAAGGCTTTCTATGGCTACACCTTC
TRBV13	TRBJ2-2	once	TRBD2	CATSLYIGGGAGGELFF	TGTGCCACCAGCTTATATATCGGCGGGGGGGCGGGCGGGGAGCTGTTTTTT
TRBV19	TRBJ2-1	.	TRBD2	CASSMFGPLAGALSSYNEQFF	TGTGCCAGTAGTATGTTTGGTCCCCTAGCGGGCGCGCTAAGCTCCTACAATGAGCAGTTCTTC
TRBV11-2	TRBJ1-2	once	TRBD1	CASSSVRGLGYGYTF	TGTGCCAGCAGCTCGGTCAGGGGGCTAGGGTATGGCTACACCTTC
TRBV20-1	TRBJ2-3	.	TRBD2	CSASRVRGALYHYTDTQYF	TGCAGTGCGAGTAGAGTGCGGGGGGCCCTCTACCACTACACAGATACGCAGTATTTT
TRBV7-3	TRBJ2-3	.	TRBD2	CASSLTSGGWDTQYF	TGTGCCAGCAGCCTGACTAGCGGGGGGTGGGATACGCAGTATTTT
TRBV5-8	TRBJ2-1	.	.	CASTLDSTYNEQFF	TGTGCCAGCACCCTGGACAGTACCTACAATGAGCAGTTCTTC
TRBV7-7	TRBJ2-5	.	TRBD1	CASSPDRGPTQYF	TGTGCTAGCAGCCCCGACAGGGGGCCGACCCAGTACTTC
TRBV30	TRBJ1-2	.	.	CAWSVIGAYNGYTF	TGTGCCTGGAGTGTAATAGGAGCATATAATGGCTACACCTTC
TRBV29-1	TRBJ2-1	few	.	CSVALLEQFF	TGCAGCGTTGCCCTCCTTGAGCAGTTCTTC
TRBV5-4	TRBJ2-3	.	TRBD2	CASSPRTSGGGPADTQYF	TGTGCCAGCAGCCCGCGGACTAGCGGGGGGGGGCCTGCAGATACGCAGTATTTT
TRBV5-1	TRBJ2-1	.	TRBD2	CASSLGGTSAHNEQFF	TGCGCCAGCAGCTTGGGCGGGACTAGCGCCCACAATGAGCAGTTCTTC
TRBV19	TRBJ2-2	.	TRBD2	CASKRSGGSVNTGELFF	TGTGCCAGTAAGCGTAGCGGGGGGTCCGTTAACACCGGGGAGCTGTTTTTT
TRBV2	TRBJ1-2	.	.	CASSLLGGYTF	TGTGCCAGCAGCCTCTTGGGCGGCTACACCTTC
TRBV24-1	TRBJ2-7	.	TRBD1	CATSGPSGTGDYEQYF	TGTGCCACCAGTGGACCGTCGGGGACAGGGGATTACGAGCAGTACTTC
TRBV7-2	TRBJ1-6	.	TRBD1	CASSAQGQGNSPLHF	TGTGCCAGCAGCGCCCAGGGACAGGGGAATTCACCCCTCCACTTT
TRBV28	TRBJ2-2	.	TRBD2	CASSSPSGGSGELFF	TGTGCCAGCAGTTCCCCTAGCGGGGGATCCGGGGAGCTGTTTTTT
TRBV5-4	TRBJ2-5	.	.	CASSFAGTQETQYF	TGTGCCAGCAGCTTTGCGGGAACCCAAGAGACCCAGTACTTC
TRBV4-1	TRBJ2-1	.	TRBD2	CASSQGASGGFNEQFF	TGCGCCAGCAGCCAAGGGGCTAGCGGGGGCTTCAATGAGCAGTTCTTC
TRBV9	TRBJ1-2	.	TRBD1	CASSALGQTYGYTF	TGTGCCAGCAGCGCATTGGGACAGACCTATGGCTACACCTTC
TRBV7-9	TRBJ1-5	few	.	CASSFEGAGNQPQHF	TGTGCCAGCAGCTTTGAAGGGGCCGGCAATCAGCCCCAGCATTTT
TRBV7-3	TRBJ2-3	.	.	CASSLIGGGGTSTDTQYF	TGTGCCAGCAGCTTAATTGGTGGCGGGGGCACTAGCACAGATACGCAGTATTTT
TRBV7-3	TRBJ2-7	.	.	CASSPQGRGANEQYF	TGTGCCAGCAGCCCCCAGGGTCGGGGGGCGAACGAGCAGTACTTC
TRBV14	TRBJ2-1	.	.	CASSQDGGGYEQFF	TGTGCCAGCAGCCAAGACGGCGGGGGCTATGAGCAGTTCTTC
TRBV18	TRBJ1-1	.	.	CASSQRGRLNTEAFF	TGTGCCAGCTCACAGCGGGGGAGGCTGAACACTGAAGCTTTCTTT
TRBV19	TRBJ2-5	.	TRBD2	CASSGVSGGKETQYF	TGTGCCAGTAGTGGAGTTAGCGGGGGAAAAGAGACCCAGTACTTC
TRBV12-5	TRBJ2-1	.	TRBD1	CASGFEGATIGPQFF	TGTGCTAGTGGTTTTGAGGGGGCTACTATCGGACCGCAGTTCTTC
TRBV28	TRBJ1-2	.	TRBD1	CASSWLQGRGRGYTF	TGTGCCAGCAGTTGGCTCCAAGGCAGGGGGCGAGGCTACACCTTC
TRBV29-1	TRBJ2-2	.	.	CSVVFGGPNTGELFF	TGCAGCGTTGTCTTTGGGGGCCCGAACACCGGGGAGCTGTTTTTT
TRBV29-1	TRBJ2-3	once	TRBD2	CSVAGTSGGTDTQYF	TGCAGCGTGGCTGGGACTAGCGGGGGGACAGATACGCAGTATTTT
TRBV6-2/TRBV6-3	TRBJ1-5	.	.	CASSLPRYSNQPQHF	TGTGCCAGCAGTCTCCCGAGGTATAGCAATCAGCCCCAGCATTTT
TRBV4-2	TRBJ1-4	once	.	CASSQDVSAGGEKLFF	TGTGCCAGCAGCCAAGATGTGTCGGCAGGAGGAGAAAAACTGTTTTTT
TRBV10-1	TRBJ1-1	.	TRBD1	CASSESTGGTEAFF	TGCGCCAGCAGTGAGTCTACAGGGGGCACTGAAGCTTTCTTT